These 9 T cell receptor beta chains originate from one sample sequenced in a study of monozygotic twins with inflammatory bowel disease (dated by TCRdb to between 2018 and 2021). Libraries came from 5' RACE. Sequencing was performed on an Illumina HiSeq 2500. Following TCRdb reprocessing, every CDR3 protein sequence forms one entry, and DNA is not provided. The sample table holds around 450,000 distinct CDR3 sequences. 2.4% of the sample is held by the ten biggest clonotypes. Source material: blood. These TCRs come from a human donor with ulcerative colitis or Crohn's disease, or a healthy co-twin of an affected twin (not recorded which).

V and J are TRBV25-1 and TRBJ2-6; with no DNA, the TCRdb D assignment of TRBD1 cannot be verified. Germline V gives CDR1 MGHDK, CDR2 SYGVNS. The CDR3 covers 19 residues. The chain's CDR3 is CASSETAGQGYSGANVLTF. The full variable domain, its missing parts supplied by reference TRBV25-1 and TRBJ2-6, is EADIYQTPRYLVIGTGKKITLECSQTMGHDKMYWYQQDPGMELHLIHYSYGVNSTEKGDLSSESTVSRIRTEHFPLTLESARPSHTSQYLCASSETAGQGYSGANVLTFGAGSRLTVL.

V is TRBV5-1 and J is TRBJ1-1; TCRdb gives TRBD1 as the D gene, but with no DNA this cannot be confirmed. There are 15 residues in the CDR3. Germline lookup yields CDR1 SGHRS and CDR2 YFSETQ. The CDR3 protein is CASSLETGLNTEAFF.

The chain combines TRBV28 with TRBJ2-4; TCRdb returns TRBD2, unconfirmable since there is no DNA. The CDR3 totals 14 residues. Germline-derived CDR1 and CDR2 are MDHEN and SYDVKM. CDR3 loop: CASSLDGGVNIQYF.

V usage is TRBV18 and J usage is TRBJ2-1; the TCRdb D gene call, TRBD1, has no DNA to confirm it. This CDR3 has 16 residues. The germline V gene has CDR1 KGHSH and CDR2 LQKENI. The CDR3 loop is CASSPIGGGTYNEQFF.

CDR3 sequence: CASSKPLGTQYF. The chain carries TRBV6-5 and TRBJ2-3; TCRdb gives TRBD1 as the D gene, but with no DNA this cannot be confirmed. This CDR3 contains 12 residues. Per the germline V gene, CDR1 is MNHEY and CDR2 is SVGAGI.

This rearrangement joins TRBV7-8 to TRBJ2-1; TCRdb reports TRBD1, a call that lacks DNA to check it against. CDR3 length: 14 residues. Germline CDR1 is SGHVS and CDR2 is FQNEAQ. This chain's CDR3 is CASSFQAGGNEQFF.

The rearrangement uses TRBV7-9 and TRBJ1-4. CDR3 length equals 15 residues. Germline CDR1 is SEHNR and CDR2 is FQNEAQ (reference sequence). CDR3 sequence: CASSFEFGQFEKLFF.

The rearrangement links TRBV7-9 to TRBJ2-1; without DNA, the TCRdb call of TRBD1 cannot be checked. The germline V gene encodes CDR1 SEHNR and CDR2 FQNEAQ (reference sequence). This CDR3 spans 13 amino acids. This chain's CDR3 is CACRTGARNEQFF. Looking up the rest from reference TRBV7-9 and TRBJ2-1 gives the full variable domain: DTGVSQNPRHKITKRGQNVTFRCDPISEHNRLYWYRQTLGQGPEFLTYFQNEAQLEKSRLLSDRFSAERPKGSFSTLEIQRTEQGDSAMYLCACRTGARNEQFFGPGTRLTVL.

V and J are TRBV6-6 and TRBJ2-1; the D call from TCRdb, TRBD1, cannot be confirmed without DNA. There are 14 residues in the CDR3. Germline V gene lookup returns CDR1 MNHNY and CDR2 SVGAGI (reference sequence). The CDR3 spells CASSYQPGSNEQFF.